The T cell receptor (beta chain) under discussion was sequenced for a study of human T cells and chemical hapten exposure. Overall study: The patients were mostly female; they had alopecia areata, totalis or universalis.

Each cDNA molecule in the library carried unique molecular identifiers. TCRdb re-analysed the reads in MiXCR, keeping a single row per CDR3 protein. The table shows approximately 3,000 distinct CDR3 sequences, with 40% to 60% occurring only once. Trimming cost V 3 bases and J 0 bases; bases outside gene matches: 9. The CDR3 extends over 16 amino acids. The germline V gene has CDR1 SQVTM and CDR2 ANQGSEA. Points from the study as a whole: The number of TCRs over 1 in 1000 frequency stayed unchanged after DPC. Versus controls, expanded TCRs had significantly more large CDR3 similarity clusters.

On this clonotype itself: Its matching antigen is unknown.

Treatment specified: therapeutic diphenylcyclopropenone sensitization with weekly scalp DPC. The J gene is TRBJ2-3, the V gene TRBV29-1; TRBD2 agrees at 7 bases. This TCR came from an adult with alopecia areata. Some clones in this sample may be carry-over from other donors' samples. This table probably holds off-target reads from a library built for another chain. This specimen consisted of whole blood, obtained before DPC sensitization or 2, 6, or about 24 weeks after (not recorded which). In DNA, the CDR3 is TGCAGCGTTGACGGGTACGGGGGGTCTAGCACAGATACGCAGTATTTT. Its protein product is CSVDGYGGSSTDTQYF.